Listed here are 27 T cell receptor beta chains from one sample, sequenced in a study of regulatory T cells in long-lasting Graves disease. Arm-PCR with iRepertoire HTBI primers amplified the CDR3 regions for these TCR beta libraries. TCRdb ran MiXCR on the multiplex PCR reads and lists one entry per CDR3 protein. The table shows 450,000 to 650,000 distinct CDR3 sequences, with about 16% occurring only once. Indicated time point: newly diagnosed GD, antithyroid drugs for less than 3 months. PBMCs provided the RNA from which the TCR library was made. This same sample was also taken into another study, of T cells in Graves' hyperthyroidism and ophthalmopathy.

The sample here was peripheral blood mononuclear cells (PBMCs), taken at new diagnosis, from a patient treated with antithyroid drugs. The receptors derive from a woman aged 35 to 60 with Graves disease.

This chain uses TRBV3-1 with TRBJ2-6; D unclear. V was trimmed by 6 bases and J by 1 base, leaving 10 bases between them. Germline-derived CDR1 and CDR2 are LGHDT and YNNKEL (reference sequence). There are 15 residues in the CDR3. The CDR3 bases are TGTGCCAGCAGGCTGGACGGGTCTGGGGCCAACGTCCTGACTTTC. Translated: CASRLDGSGANVLTF.

DNA of the CDR3: TGTGCCAGCAGAAGACAGGCGTCCAATGAGCAGTTCTTC. Translation gives CASRRQASNEQFF. The chain combines TRBV11-2 with TRBJ2-1, with a tentative D call TRBD1 (6 bases). This CDR3 is built from 13 residues. V lost 6 bases and J 6 bases, leaving 12 bases between the germline ends. Germline CDR1 SGHAT, CDR2 FQNNGV.

In its sample, this clonotype was seen a few times. The chain has TRBV28 and TRBJ2-3, with 8 bases matching TRBD2. Trimming removed 5 bases from V and 2 bases from J; junction bases left unmatched: 6. CDR3 length equals 15 residues. Germline V gives CDR1 MDHEN, CDR2 SYDVKM. The chain's CDR3 is CASSPGGEVTDTQYF. The CDR3, as DNA: TGTGCCAGCAGTCCGGGGGGGGAAGTCACAGATACGCAGTATTTT.

In nucleotides, the CDR3 is TGTGCCAGCAGCCAGCTCGGGGACTTCACGGCCTCCTACGAGCAGTACTTC. This encodes CASSQLGDFTASYEQYF. The gene calls are TRBV3-1 and TRBJ2-7; a possible D gene is TRBD2 (6 bases). Germline lookup yields CDR1 LGHDT and CDR2 YNNKEL (reference sequence). The CDR3 consists of 17 residues. Trimming took off 3 bases at V and 0 bases at J, with 18 bases between the two ends.

This clonotype was seen ten or more times. The genes are TRBV2 and TRBJ1-6, with D possibly TRBD1 on 6 matching bases. The CDR3 loop spans 18 amino acids. Trimming cost V 8 bases and J 0 bases, with 20 bases left between them. Germline assignment: CDR1 SNHLY and CDR2 FYNNEI. CDR3: CASCRDILTSSYNSPLHF. The CDR3 DNA is TGTGCCAGCTGTCGGGACATACTAACGAGCTCCTATAATTCACCCCTCCACTTT.

The chain recombines TRBV12-3 or TRBV12-4 with TRBJ2-5, with D maybe TRBD2 (7 bases). The V end was cut by 1 base, the J end by 0 bases, with 18 bases between. CDR3 length equals 18 residues. The chain's CDR3 is CASSLGAPGEGYQETQYF. CDR3 in DNA: TGTGCCAGCAGTTTAGGGGCCCCAGGGGAGGGGTACCAAGAGACCCAGTACTTC.

The chain recombines TRBV30 with TRBJ2-2, with D possibly TRBD1 on 5 matching bases. With 4 bases removed from V and 4 bases from J, the gap between germline ends came to 25 bases. The CDR3 extends over 18 amino acids. From germline, CDR1 is GTSNPN and CDR2 SVGIG (reference sequence). In DNA form, the CDR3 reads TGTGCCTGGATTCCCCTGTCGGGCCGCGGTCAGGGCACCGGGGAGCTGTTTTTT. It codes for CAWIPLSGRGQGTGELFF.

This clonotype was found many times. The chain uses TRBV7-2 and TRBJ2-3, with D possibly being TRBD1 (6 bases). The CDR3 totals 14 residues. Germline loops: CDR1 SGHTA, CDR2 FQGNSA. The V and J ends lost 7 bases and 1 base respectively, with 12 bases between them. CDR3 sequence (DNA): TGTGCCAGCAAACAGGGTGCTGGCACAGATACGCAGTATTTT. Amino acids: CASKQGAGTDTQYF. Supplemented by reference TRBV7-2 and TRBJ2-3, the full variable domain reads GAGVSQSPSNKVTEKGKDVELRCDPISGHTALYWYRQSLGQGLEFLIYFQGNSAPDKSGLPSDRFSAERTGGSVSTLTIQRTQQEDSAVYLCASKQGAGTDTQYFGPGTRLTVL.

V usage is TRBV6-1 and J usage is TRBJ1-2; D is uncertain. The V end was cut by 6 bases, the J end by 3 bases, with 17 bases between. Germline V gene data show CDR1 as MNHNS and CDR2 as SASEGT. The CDR3 has 15 residues. This CDR3 is CASRGSDTGDYGYTF. In nucleotides, the CDR3 is TGTGCCAGCAGGGGGTCGGATACCGGGGACTATGGCTACACCTTC.

CDR3 region: CASRRLGQGFGYTF. DNA of the CDR3: TGTGCCAGCAGGCGCCTAGGGCAGGGGTTTGGCTACACCTTC. The gene calls are TRBV28 and TRBJ1-2; D possibly corresponds to TRBD1 (6 bases). The CDR3 loop spans 14 amino acids. V lost 6 bases and J lost 7, with 18 bases in between. CDR1 and CDR2 (germline): MDHEN, SYDVKM.

On this clonotype itself: Being one base from a much bigger clone, this may be a read error. This chain joins TRBV15 and TRBJ1-5; no clear D gene. The CDR3 is 14 residues long. Germline V gene lookup returns CDR1 LNHNV and CDR2 YYDKDF (reference sequence). With 0 bases removed from V and 10 bases from J, the gap between germline ends came to 13 bases. CDR3 region: CATSRDRETPPQHF. The CDR3 DNA sequence: TGTGCCACCAGCAGAGATAGGGAAACCCCACCCCAGCATTTT.

This clonotype was recorded at least ten times. The J gene is TRBJ1-2, the V gene TRBV2, with 8 bases aligning to TRBD1. Germline CDR1 SNHLY, CDR2 FYNNEI. CDR3 size: 13 residues. V shed 3 bases, J shed 8 bases, and the junction held 5 bases outside the gene matches. CDR3 region: CASSETGADGYTF. The CDR3 nucleotides read TGTGCCAGCAGTGAGACAGGGGCAGACGGCTACACCTTC.

This clonotype was detected ten times or more. The gene calls are TRBV12-3 or TRBV12-4 and TRBJ2-3; tentatively, D is TRBD1 or TRBD2 (5 bases each). Near its end, the DNA agrees better with TRBJ2-1, so the J call may be wrong. This CDR3 spans 12 amino acids. The CDR3 region has the DNA TGTGCCAGCAGTTGGGGACCGAGTGAGCAGTTCTTC. Residues: CASSWGPSEQFF.

V and J are TRBV10-3 and TRBJ1-2; no firm D call. This CDR3 is 14 amino acids long. The V gene's germline CDR1 is ENHRY and CDR2 SYGVKD. Trimming removed 6 bases from V and 6 bases from J, with 17 bases in between. In DNA, the CDR3 is TGTGCCATCAGCCGGACGGATAATCTTAATGGCTACACCTTC. It encodes CAISRTDNLNGYTF.

This clonotype was detected ten times or more. V and J are TRBV12-5 and TRBJ1-2; unclear D gene. Germline assignment: CDR1 LGHNT and CDR2 FRNRAP. The V end was cut by 4 bases, the J end by 4 bases, with 4 bases between. The CDR3 is 11 residues long. CDR3 bases: TGTGCTAGTGGTTCAAGCTATGGCTACACCTTC. Encoded protein: CASGSSYGYTF.

This CDR3 reads CASSYPGTGISPLHF. The CDR3 region has the DNA TGTGCCAGCAGCTACCCCGGGACAGGGATATCACCCCTCCACTTT. The rearrangement links TRBV7-9 to TRBJ1-6; 9 bases agree with TRBD1. V was clipped by 4 bases and J by 10 bases; unmatched bases: 8. Germline assignment: CDR1 SEHNR and CDR2 FQNEAQ (reference sequence). The length of the CDR3 is 15 residues.

This clonotype was counted only a few times. In DNA form, the CDR3 reads TGTGCCAGTAGTATAACATCGAGCTACACCTTC. Its protein is CASSITSSYTF. This chain links TRBV19 with TRBJ1-2, with D hard to call. This CDR3 is 11 amino acids long. The V and J ends lost 2 bases and 9 bases respectively, with 7 bases between them. CDR1 and CDR2 from the germline V gene are LNHDA and SQIVND (reference sequence).

The chain has TRBV5-6 and TRBJ1-4; D might be TRBD1 (6 bases). In germline, CDR1 is SGHDT, CDR2 YYEEEE. This CDR3 is 14 amino acids long. The V end lost 7 bases, the J end lost 7 bases, and 17 bases lay between the germline ends. The chain's CDR3 is CASAPRGGSEKLFF. CDR3 in DNA: TGTGCCAGCGCCCCACGAGGGGGTTCTGAAAAACTGTTTTTT.

This clonotype was counted many times. The chain has TRBV27 and TRBJ2-7, with D possibly TRBD2 on 5 matching bases. The CDR3 sequence is 14 residues long. V lost 5 bases, J lost 5 bases, and 16 bases lay in between. Looked up from germline, CDR1 is MNHEY and CDR2 is SMNVEV (reference sequence). CDR3 sequence: CASSRRLLEDEQYF. In nucleotides, the CDR3 is TGTGCCAGCAGTCGTCGGCTGCTGGAGGACGAGCAGTACTTC.

There are many counts of this clonotype. J is TRBJ1-2 and V is TRBV5-4; D gene unclear. Trimming stripped 0 bases from V and 8 bases from J, with 8 bases between. The CDR3 has 12 residues. Germline V CDR1 and CDR2: SGHNT, YYREEE (reference sequence). CDR3 nucleotides: TGTGCCAGCAGCTTGGAACAGATAGGCTACACCTTC. Translation gives CASSLEQIGYTF. Filled out from reference TRBV5-4 and TRBJ1-2, the complete variable domain reads ETGVTQSPTHLIKTRGQQVTLRCSSQSGHNTVSWYQQALGQGPQFIFQYYREEENGRGNFPPRFSGLQFPNYSSELNVNALELDDSALYLCASSLEQIGYTFGSGTRLTVV.

This clonotype occurred a few times. V usage is TRBV12-3 or TRBV12-4 and J usage is TRBJ2-5, with a tentative D call TRBD2 (5 bases). The CDR3 is made up of 14 amino acids. Trimming shortened V by 5 bases and J by 6 bases, and 16 bases separated the two germline ends. The CDR3 bases are TGTGCCAGCAGTCACAGCTCCGGGGAAAAGACCCAGTACTTC. This gives the protein CASSHSSGEKTQYF.

Remarks on this clonotype: Germline and junction disagree at one end, which may indicate a read error. The V and J genes are TRBV6-1 and TRBJ1-2; a weak D match, TRBD1 (5 bases). The CDR3 has 13 amino acids. Germline CDR1 and CDR2: MNHNS and SASEGT. CDR3 nucleotides: TGCGCCACCCAACGAACAGGTGGCTATGGCTACACCTTC. Protein sequence: CATQRTGGYGYTF.

This clonotype was detected ten times or more. The gene calls are TRBV2 and TRBJ2-3; 10 nucleotides line up with TRBD1. The CDR3 runs to 15 residues. Germline CDR1 SNHLY, CDR2 FYNNEI. Trimming at V came to 0 bases and at J to 4 bases, leaving 1 base not matched to a gene. The CDR3 sequence: CASSEAGTGADTQYF. The CDR3 nucleotides read TGTGCCAGCAGTGAAGCCGGGACAGGGGCAGATACGCAGTATTTT. The variable domain in full, completed from reference TRBV2 and TRBJ2-3, reads EPEVTQTPSHQVTQMGQEVILRCVPISNHLYFYWYRQILGQKVEFLVSFYNNEISEKSEIFDDQFSVERPDGSNFTLKIRSTKLEDSAMYFCASSEAGTGADTQYFGPGTRLTVL.

This clonotype came up many times. The chain joins TRBV6-1 to TRBJ1-4; 7 nucleotides agree with TRBD1. The CDR3 length is 16 residues. V lost 1 base to trimming and J lost 4 bases; unmatched junction nucleotides: 6. Germline CDR1 is MNHNS and CDR2 is SASEGT. The CDR3 DNA is TGTGCCAGCAGTGAAGTCCCGGGACAGATTAATGAAAAACTGTTTTTT. It encodes CASSEVPGQINEKLFF.

The chain has TRBV20-1 and TRBJ1-6, with TRBD1 as a possible D gene (5 bases). The V end lost 5 bases, the J end lost 7 bases, and 21 bases lay between the germline ends. The CDR3 runs 16 residues. Germline V gives CDR1 DFQATT, CDR2 SNEGSKA (reference sequence). CDR3 in amino acids: CSAGPKAGVFNSPLHF. CDR3 nucleotides: TGCAGTGCTGGCCCAAAGGCGGGGGTTTTCAATTCACCCCTCCACTTT.

This clonotype has a handful of counts. The chain couples TRBV30 to TRBJ2-7; D is possibly TRBD1 (6 bases). The CDR3 consists of 16 residues. Deletions cut 1 base from V and 2 bases from J, with 18 bases between. Germline CDR1 reads GTSNPN; CDR2 reads SVGIG (reference sequence). The CDR3 bases are TGTGCCTGGAGTGGCCCGGGACAAGGGGTTCCCTACGAGCAGTACTTC. Translating gives CAWSGPGQGVPYEQYF.

V usage is TRBV7-2 and J usage is TRBJ1-3; D perhaps matches TRBD1 (5 bases). The CDR3 sequence is 15 residues long. Trimming took 5 bases from V and 0 from J, leaving 11 bases between them. CDR1 and CDR2 (germline): SGHTA, FQGNSA. CDR3 nucleotide sequence: TGTGCCAGCAGCGCCGACAGCCGCTCTGGAAACACCATATATTTT. The encoded protein is CASSADSRSGNTIYF. The full variable domain, rest sourced from reference TRBV7-2 and TRBJ1-3, is GAGVSQSPSNKVTEKGKDVELRCDPISGHTALYWYRQSLGQGLEFLIYFQGNSAPDKSGLPSDRFSAERTGGSVSTLTIQRTQQEDSAVYLCASSADSRSGNTIYFGEGSWLTVV.